Presented here are 27 T cell receptor beta chains from one specimen sequenced in a study of blood T cell repertoires in COVID-19. The method was immunoSEQ multiplex PCR; TCRdb's version includes in-frame clones alone and lacks a portion of them. Found here are a few hundred thousand clones, about 70% of them singletons; the top ten hold about 3%. Sequenced: peripheral blood. Receptor source: an elderly woman with acute or convalescent COVID-19.

V usage is TRBV5-1 and J usage is TRBJ2-2; D is possibly TRBD1 (5 bases). Trimming pared 4 bases from V and 4 bases from J, leaving 20 bases between. The CDR3 covers 17 residues. The germline V gene encodes CDR1 SGHRS and CDR2 YFSETQ. DNA of the CDR3: TGCGCCAGCAGCAACCCGGACACCACAACGGGCACCGGGGAGCTGTTTTTT. It codes for CASSNPDTTTGTGELFF.

V is TRBV27 and J is TRBJ2-1, with D possibly being TRBD2 (5 bases). This CDR3 has 13 residues. Deletions cut 2 bases from V and 7 bases from J, with 9 bases between. The germline gives CDR1 MNHEY, CDR2 SMNVEV (reference sequence). CDR3 sequence: CASSLRRANEQFF. The CDR3 DNA sequence: TGTGCCAGCAGTTTAAGGCGGGCTAATGAGCAGTTCTTC.

This sequence joins TRBV29-1 and TRBJ2-1; no firm D call. The CDR3 is 14 residues long. Looked up from germline, CDR1 is SQVTM and CDR2 is ANQGSEA. V was clipped by 4 bases and J by 0 bases, with 10 bases between them. The CDR3 here is CSVANGFSYNEQFF. DNA for the CDR3: TGCAGCGTTGCAAACGGGTTCTCCTACAATGAGCAGTTCTTC.

This chain connects TRBV2 to TRBJ1-4, with 10 positions matching TRBD1. Germline CDR1 is SNHLY and CDR2 is FYNNEI. The V and J ends lost 5 bases and 8 bases, in that order; junction bases with no gene match: 5. The CDR3 covers 14 residues. Here the CDR3 reads CASSWTGGREKLFF. The CDR3 DNA sequence: TGTGCCAGCAGTTGGACAGGGGGAAGGGAAAAACTGTTTTTT.

This clone was seen a few times. The chain recombines TRBV19 with TRBJ1-5; the match to TRBD1 covers 12 bases. The CDR3 has 17 amino acids. The junction had 12 bases not matched to a gene; V was cut back by 7 bases and J by 5 bases. Germline-derived CDR1 and CDR2 are LNHDA and SQIVND (reference sequence). CDR3 DNA: TGTGCCAGTACCCCAAAAAGGGGGACAGGGGGCGATCAGCCCCAGCATTTT. Translated, it gives CASTPKRGTGGDQPQHF.

The chain links TRBV18 to TRBJ1-1, with 10 positions matching TRBD1. Germline trimming cut 8 bases from V and 7 bases from J; bases unmatched to any gene: 7. The CDR3 covers 13 residues. Looked up from germline, CDR1 is KGHSH and CDR2 is LQKENI. CDR3 in amino acids: CASRTGGTSEAFF. The CDR3 DNA follows: TGTGCCAGCCGGACAGGGGGGACTAGTGAAGCTTTCTTT. The variable domain in full, with the rest retrieved from reference TRBV18 and TRBJ1-1, is NAGVMQNPRHLVRRRGQEARLRCSPMKGHSHVYWYRQLPEEGLKFMVYLQKENIIDESGMPKERFSAEFPKEGPSILRIQQVVRGDSAAYFCASRTGGTSEAFFGQGTRLTVV.

The CDR3 DNA is TGTGCCAGCAGCTCCGTGGGCGGGGGGCTAAGGGGCACAGATACGCAGTATTTT. Amino acid sequence: CASSSVGGGLRGTDTQYF. This chain uses TRBV7-2 with TRBJ2-3; 8 bases map to TRBD2. The CDR3 is 18 residues long. Germline lookup yields CDR1 SGHTA and CDR2 FQGNSA. J lost 1 base, V lost 4 bases, and 13 bases had no gene match.

The rearrangement uses TRBV14 and TRBJ2-1; the D gene is possibly TRBD2 (6 bases). This CDR3 comprises 15 residues. CDR1 SGHDN and CDR2 FVKESK come from the germline V gene. The germline V and J ends were trimmed by 3 bases and 9 bases, with 18 bases remaining between them. The DNA for the CDR3 is TGTGCCAGCAGCCAGGTAGTAGCGGCCGGGAGTGAGCAGTTCTTC. Amino acid sequence: CASSQVVAAGSEQFF.

V is TRBV2 and J is TRBJ1-1; TRBD1 matches at 8 bases. Germline CDR1 SNHLY, CDR2 FYNNEI. With 6 bases clipped from V and 0 bases from J, the junction kept 3 bases outside the gene matches. CDR3 size: 14 residues. For the CDR3, the DNA is TGTGCCAGCAGCCGACAGGGGCTGAACACTGAAGCTTTCTTT. It encodes CASSRQGLNTEAFF.

V usage is TRBV18 and J usage is TRBJ1-1; the match to TRBD1 covers 9 bases. CDR3 size: 12 residues. Germline V CDR1 and CDR2: KGHSH, LQKENI. Germline trimming cut 4 bases from V and 10 bases from J; bases unmatched to any gene: 4. This chain's CDR3 is CASSQPGQGAFF. For the CDR3, the DNA is TGTGCCAGCTCACAACCGGGACAGGGAGCTTTCTTT.

This clone has just a few counts. The V gene is TRBV3-1 (or the pseudogene TRBV3-2), the J gene TRBJ2-2; tentatively, D is TRBD2 (5 bases). The CDR3 is 16 residues long. Trimming left V 0 bases short and J 5 bases short, with 13 bases between. Germline-derived CDR1 and CDR2 are LGHDT and YNNKEL (reference sequence). CDR3 loop: CASSQDTTTLTGELFF. Here the CDR3 DNA reads TGTGCCAGCAGCCAAGATACGACTACTCTTACCGGGGAGCTGTTTTTT.

The rearrangement joins TRBV27 to TRBJ2-6; 7 bases match TRBD1. Germline CDR1 and CDR2: MNHEY and SMNVEV (reference sequence). This CDR3 is 14 amino acids long. After removal of 8 bases from V and 2 bases from J, the junction contained 3 bases not matched to a gene. CDR3 region: CASGDRAGANVLTF. CDR3 sequence (DNA): TGTGCCAGCGGCGACAGGGCTGGGGCCAACGTCCTGACTTTC.

The gene calls are TRBV19 and TRBJ1-1; D possibly corresponds to TRBD1 (5 bases). Germline lookup yields CDR1 LNHDA and CDR2 SQIVND (reference sequence). The CDR3 extends over 16 amino acids. V dropped 9 bases and J dropped 1 base, with 21 bases sitting between them. CDR3 protein: CASQSKPIRENTEAFF. In nucleotides, the CDR3 is TGTGCCAGCCAGTCGAAACCGATCAGGGAGAACACTGAAGCTTTCTTT.

This chain uses TRBV11-2 with TRBJ2-1; D might be TRBD2 (5 bases). CDR3 length equals 14 residues. The germline V gene has CDR1 SGHAT and CDR2 FQNNGV. With 5 bases removed from V and 6 bases from J, the gap between germline ends came to 14 bases. CDR3 protein: CASSRGSSFNEQFF. CDR3 nucleotides: TGTGCCAGCAGCCGAGGGAGCAGCTTCAATGAGCAGTTCTTC.

CDR3 nucleotide sequence: TGTGCCAGCAGTTACTCTTTCGTTTCCCCGGGACAGGGAAATCAGCCCCAGCATTTT. It encodes CASSYSFVSPGQGNQPQHF. The chain employs TRBV6-7 and TRBJ1-5; TRBD1 matches 9 bases. TRBV6-7 is assigned to the ORF class and has an uncertain function. V shed 0 bases, J shed 4 bases, and the junction held 13 bases outside the gene matches. This CDR3 spans 19 amino acids.

V gene TRBV2 combines with J gene TRBJ1-6, with TRBD1 matching over 8 bases. V gave up 7 bases and J gave up 7 bases; unmatched junction bases: 6. The CDR3 contains 14 residues. Per germline, CDR1 SNHLY and CDR2 FYNNEI. CDR3 in amino acids: CASTVTGGNSPLHF. The CDR3 DNA follows: TGTGCCAGCACGGTAACAGGGGGGAATTCACCCCTCCACTTT.

This clone was counted a few times. This chain links TRBV18 with TRBJ1-5; no clear D gene. The CDR3 loop spans 14 amino acids. Germline CDR1 and CDR2: KGHSH and LQKENI. The germline V and J ends were trimmed by 6 bases and 4 bases, with 13 bases remaining between them. This chain's CDR3 is CASSPSGVNQPQHF. DNA of the CDR3: TGTGCCAGCTCCCCAAGCGGGGTGAATCAGCCCCAGCATTTT.

Only a few counts were recorded for this clone. The chain recombines TRBV5-4 with TRBJ1-2; possible D gene TRBD1, 6 bases. CDR3 size: 13 residues. Per the germline V gene, CDR1 is SGHNT and CDR2 is YYREEE (reference sequence). Trimming shortened V by 1 base and J by 6 bases, and 10 bases separated the two germline ends. In DNA, the CDR3 is TGTGCCAGCAGCTTGACAGGGATGGATGGCTACACCTTC. Protein sequence: CASSLTGMDGYTF. The variable domain in full, with the rest retrieved from reference TRBV5-4 and TRBJ1-2, is ETGVTQSPTHLIKTRGQQVTLRCSSQSGHNTVSWYQQALGQGPQFIFQYYREEENGRGNFPPRFSGLQFPNYSSELNVNALELDDSALYLCASSLTGMDGYTFGSGTRLTVV.

The rearrangement uses TRBV7-9 and TRBJ1-6; possible D gene TRBD1, 5 bases. Germline CDR1 and CDR2: SEHNR and FQNEAQ (reference sequence). CDR3 length equals 14 residues. V was trimmed by 5 bases and J by 10 bases, leaving 15 bases between them. The CDR3 sequence is CASSLRGAGSPLHF. The CDR3 bases are TGTGCCAGCAGCCTTCGCGGGGCCGGATCACCCCTCCACTTT.

The V call is TRBV3-1 (or the pseudogene TRBV3-2), the J call TRBJ1-6, with TRBD1 matching 11 bases. Germline V gives CDR1 LGHDT, CDR2 YNNKEL (reference sequence). V gave up 1 base and J gave up 10 bases; unmatched junction bases: 6. The CDR3 has 16 amino acids. CDR3 nucleotides: TGTGCCAGCAGCCAAGGGACAGGGGGCGGACACTCACCCCTCCACTTT. It encodes CASSQGTGGGHSPLHF.

This clone was recorded at least ten times. The rearrangement uses TRBV5-1 and TRBJ1-6; 7 bases agree with TRBD1. The CDR3 extends over 15 amino acids. Germline V gene data show CDR1 as SGHRS and CDR2 as YFSETQ. With 2 bases clipped from V and 9 bases from J, the junction kept 8 bases outside the gene matches. This chain's CDR3 is CASSFNQGESSPLHF. The CDR3 coding sequence is TGCGCCAGCAGCTTTAACCAGGGGGAGAGTTCACCCCTCCACTTT.

Many counts were recorded for this clone. This sequence joins TRBV14 and TRBJ2-1, with 7 nucleotides matching TRBD2. Germline trimming cut 4 bases from V and 3 bases from J; bases unmatched to any gene: 6. From germline, CDR1 is SGHDN and CDR2 FVKESK. The CDR3 length is 15 residues. This CDR3 reads CASSPRGGGYNEQFF. CDR3 coding DNA: TGTGCCAGCAGCCCACGTGGGGGGGGCTACAATGAGCAGTTCTTC.

This sequence joins TRBV3-1 (or the pseudogene TRBV3-2) and TRBJ2-5; TRBD2 might be the D (5 bases). The V end was cut by 8 bases, the J end by 3 bases, with 13 bases between. Germline V gives CDR1 LGHDT, CDR2 YNNKEL (reference sequence). This CDR3 is 13 amino acids long. In DNA form, the CDR3 reads TGTGCCAGCGGTAGCGAAAGAGAAGAGACCCAGTACTTC. Translated, it gives CASGSEREETQYF.

The DNA of the CDR3 is TGTGCCGTCTCAGGGGTTCCAGAGACCCAGTACTTC. Its translation is CAVSGVPETQYF. V gene TRBV30 combines with J gene TRBJ2-5, with D possibly being TRBD1 (6 bases). This CDR3 is built from 12 residues. V was trimmed by 8 bases and J by 4 bases, leaving 14 bases between them. Germline lookup yields CDR1 GTSNPN and CDR2 SVGIG (reference sequence).

The rearrangement uses TRBV2 and TRBJ1-2, with 8 bases fitting TRBD1. The CDR3 sequence is 13 residues long. With 6 bases clipped from V and 8 bases from J, the junction kept 8 bases outside the gene matches. Germline values: CDR1 SNHLY, CDR2 FYNNEI. The CDR3 protein is CASRGRGLRGYTF. The CDR3 region has the DNA TGTGCCAGCAGGGGCAGGGGGCTTCGAGGCTACACCTTC.

This rearrangement joins TRBV2 to TRBJ2-7, with TRBD1 identical over 11 bases. Unmatched junction bases numbered 15, after V lost 7 bases and J lost 7 bases. The V gene's germline CDR1 is SNHLY and CDR2 FYNNEI. The CDR3 consists of 16 residues. CDR3 residues: CASTPLNGQGAKEQYF. CDR3 DNA sequence: TGTGCCAGCACCCCATTGAACGGACAGGGGGCTAAAGAGCAGTACTTC.

This rearrangement joins TRBV5-4 to TRBJ2-2; 7 bases agree with TRBD1. With V trimmed by 2 bases and J by 6 bases, 4 bases remained unmatched. The germline V gene encodes CDR1 SGHNT and CDR2 YYREEE (reference sequence). The CDR3 is made up of 14 amino acids. CDR3 amino acids: CASSFIQGAGELFF. The CDR3 DNA reads TGTGCCAGCAGCTTCATTCAGGGGGCCGGGGAGCTGTTTTTT.